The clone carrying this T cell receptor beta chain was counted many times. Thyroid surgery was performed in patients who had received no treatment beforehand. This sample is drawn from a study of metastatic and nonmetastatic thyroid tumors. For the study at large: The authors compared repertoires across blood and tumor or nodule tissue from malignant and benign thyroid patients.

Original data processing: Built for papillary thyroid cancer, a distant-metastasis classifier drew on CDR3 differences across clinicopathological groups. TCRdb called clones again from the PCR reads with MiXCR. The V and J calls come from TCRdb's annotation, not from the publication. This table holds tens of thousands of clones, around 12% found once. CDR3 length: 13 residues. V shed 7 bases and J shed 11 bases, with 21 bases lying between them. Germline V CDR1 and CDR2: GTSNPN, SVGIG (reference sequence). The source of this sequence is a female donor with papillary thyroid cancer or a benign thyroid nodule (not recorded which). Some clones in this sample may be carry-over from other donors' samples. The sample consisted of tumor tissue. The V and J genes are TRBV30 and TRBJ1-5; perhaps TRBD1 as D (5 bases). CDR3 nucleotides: TGTGCCTCGGACAACCGGGCCGGAGGGGCCCAGCATTTT. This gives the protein CASDNRAGGAQHF.